This record looks at one TCR beta chain sequence and its context. This receptor's antigen is unknown. No base qualities exist here, and no much larger clone lies one base off it. The data stem from a study of regulatory T cells in long-lasting Graves disease (dated by TCRdb to 2020 to 2023). In the study overall: Patients with newly diagnosed Graves' disease had been on antithyroid drugs for under 3 months. Patients with persistent Graves' disease were compared with patients with newly diagnosed Graves' disease using TCR sequencing and RNA sequencing of peripheral blood. The study was conducted in China and was registered as a clinical trial. A total of roughly 35 samples underwent TCR sequencing: about 13 from persistent and roughly 20 from newly diagnosed Graves' disease patients. Points the paper makes about the study in general: More public clonotypes were shared among persistent patients (under 3,000) than among newly diagnosed patients (roughly 1,000). As a limitation, the authors acknowledged that the small sample size may reduce accuracy. Compared with newly diagnosed patients, persistent Graves' disease patients had lower TCR Shannon entropy and fewer highly expanded clones, which suggests clonal expansion. Only the TCR beta chain was sequenced and analyzed. Persistent disease showed preferential use of TRBV28, TRBJ1-2 and TRBJ2-5, whereas newly diagnosed disease favored TRBV20-1 and TRBJ2-1. The study examined only peripheral blood because the primary lesion, thyroid tissue, could not be accessed.

The receptor library was made with multiplex PCR. Sequencing relied on an Illumina HiSeq 4000. CDR3 regions were amplified by Arm-PCR with iRepertoire HTBI primers to construct TCR beta libraries. PCR products were gel purified before sequencing. In the original analysis: A total of under 80 TRBV and 14 TRBJ segments were identified across samples and were used for gene usage analysis of CDR3 amino acid clonotypes. COPE and FqMerger were used to merge filtered high-quality paired reads into contigs. Contigs were aligned with BLAST to IMGT TRBV, TRBD and TRBJ reference genes, and CDR3 was defined per IMGT. Any clonotype with a frequency above 0.1% was classified as a highly expanded clone. Shannon entropy served as the measure of repertoire diversity, while the Gini coefficient captured V-J evenness. A clonotype found in more than one individual was treated as public. TCRdb reran the public reads through fastp at Q25 and MiXCR, keeping productive beta chains. Each entry is one CDR3 protein sequence, shown with its most common DNA and genes. The V and J calls shown here were made by TCRdb, not taken from the authors' results. This sample comprises approximately 400,000 distinct CDR3 sequences, about a sixth of them detected only once. The leading ten clones occupy approximately 22% of the sample.

Including the terminal cysteine and phenylalanine, the CDR3 comprises 14 residues. Of the read, only the CDR3 DNA is kept; its 42 bases are in frame from base 1. Looking up the germline V gene (reference sequence) yields CDR1 SEHNR and CDR2 FQNEAQ. Deletion took 7 bases off V and 5 bases off J, with a span of 15 bases between the germline ends. According to the study, the label for this sample's time point signals: newly diagnosed GD, antithyroid drugs for less than 3 months. For both TCR sequencing and RNA sequencing, RNA was extracted from PBMCs in TRIzol. Graves' disease was diagnosed according to American Thyroid Association guidelines. Patients were recruited from an endocrinology department in Xi'an, China. Each patient gave approximately 9 milliliters of peripheral blood, collected in an EDTA anticoagulant tube. Ficoll Paque Plus density gradient separation was used to isolate PBMCs, and no further T cell sorting was done. An Agilent 2100 Bioanalyzer and agarose gel were used to check RNA quality, while a NanoDrop 2000 measured RNA concentration.

The V and J segments used are TRBV7-9 and TRBJ1-5; no D gene can be assigned with confidence. Sequenced here: peripheral blood mononuclear cells (PBMCs), sampled at new diagnosis, from a patient treated with antithyroid drugs. This receptor was obtained from a female donor with Graves disease. The DNA reads as follows: TGTGCCAGCACCACGGGCCCCACATATCAGCCCCAGCATTTT. This is translated as CASTTGPTYQPQHF.